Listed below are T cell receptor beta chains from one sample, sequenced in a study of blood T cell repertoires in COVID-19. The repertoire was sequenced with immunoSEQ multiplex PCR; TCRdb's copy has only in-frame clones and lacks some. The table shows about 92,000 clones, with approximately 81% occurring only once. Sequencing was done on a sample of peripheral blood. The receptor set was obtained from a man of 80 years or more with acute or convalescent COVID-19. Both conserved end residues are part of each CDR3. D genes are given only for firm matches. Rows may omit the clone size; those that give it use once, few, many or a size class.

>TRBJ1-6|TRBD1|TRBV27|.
TGTGCCAGCGGAGGGACAGGAGGGTGGAATTCACCCCTCCACTTT
CASGGTGGWNSPLHF
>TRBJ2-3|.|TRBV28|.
TGTGCCAGCAGTTTGTCTTCAGATACGCAGTATTTT
CASSLSSDTQYF
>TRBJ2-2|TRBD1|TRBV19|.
TGTGCCAGTAGTATCACCGGGACAGTTTTTGCCGGGGAGCTGTTTTTT
CASSITGTVFAGELFF
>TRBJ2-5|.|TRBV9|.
TGTGCCAGCAGCTCTCCTGGGAGCAGGGAGACCCAGTACTTC
CASSSPGSRETQYF
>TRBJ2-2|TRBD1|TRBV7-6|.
TGTGCCAGCAGCCTCGACAGGGGGCCCGCAGGGGAGCTGTTTTTT
CASSLDRGPAGELFF
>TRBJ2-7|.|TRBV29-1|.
TGCAGCGTTGGGGGCAGTACCTACGAGCAGTACTTC
CSVGGSTYEQYF
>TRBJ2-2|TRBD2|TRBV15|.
TGTGCCACCAGCAGAGGACTAGCGGATCATCTTTCGAACACCGGGGAGCTGTTTTTT
CATSRGLADHLSNTGELFF
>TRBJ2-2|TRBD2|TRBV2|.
TGTGCCAGCAGTGAATTGAGGCTAGCGGGGAACACCGGGGAGCTGTTTTTT
CASSELRLAGNTGELFF
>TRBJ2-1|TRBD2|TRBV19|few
TGTGCCAGTCAGACTAGCGTGCAAGTGTTCTTC
CASQTSVQVFF
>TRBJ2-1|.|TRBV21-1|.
TGTGCCAGCAGCGCGCCCCTCCCCGGACAGTCATACAATGAGCAGTTCTTC
CASSAPLPGQSYNEQFF
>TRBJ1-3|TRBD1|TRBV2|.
TGTGCCAGCAGTCTCCAAACTCAGGGGGCGGCAAGCGGAAACACCATATATTTT
CASSLQTQGAASGNTIYF
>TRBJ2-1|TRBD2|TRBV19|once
TGTGCCAGTAGTCTCGGACTAGCGGAGAGGGGTGAGCAGTTCTTC
CASSLGLAERGEQFF
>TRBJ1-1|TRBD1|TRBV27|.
TGTGCCAGCAGAAGAACCGGGACAGGCATGCGCGCTGAAGCTTTCTTT
CASRRTGTGMRAEAFF
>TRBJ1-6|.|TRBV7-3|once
TGTGCCAGCAGCTTATATTCCGGGATGGGTTCACCCCTCCACTTT
CASSLYSGMGSPLHF
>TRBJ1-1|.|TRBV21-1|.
TGCGCCAGCAGCAAAGGATCGGGTAATAACACTGAAGCTTTCTTT
CASSKGSGNNTEAFF
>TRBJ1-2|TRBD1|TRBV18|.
TGTGCCAGCTCACCGGGACAGGGGGTTTTAGGCTACACCTTC
CASSPGQGVLGYTF
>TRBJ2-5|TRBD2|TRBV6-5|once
TGTGCCAGCAGAGGGACTAGCGGGACCGCGGAGACCCAGTACTTC
CASRGTSGTAETQYF
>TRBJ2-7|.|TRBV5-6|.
TGTGCCAGCAGCTTGGGAACTAGGACTTCCACCTACGAGCAGTACTTC
CASSLGTRTSTYEQYF
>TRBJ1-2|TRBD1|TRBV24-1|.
TGTGCCACCAGTGATACTAGCCGGGACAGGGGGCCTGGCGGCTACACCTTC
CATSDTSRDRGPGGYTF
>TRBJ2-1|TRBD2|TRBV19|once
TGTGCCAGTAGTGGGACCCTAGGCGGGAGCTCCTACAATGAGCAGTTCTTC
CASSGTLGGSSYNEQFF
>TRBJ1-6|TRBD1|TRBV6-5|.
TGTGCCAGCAGTTCCCTCTTCAGGGGGCTTTCACCCCTCCACTTT
CASSSLFRGLSPLHF
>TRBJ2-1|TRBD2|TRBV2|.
TGTGCCAGCAGTCCTGGACTAGCGGGAGTAATTGAGCAGTTCTTC
CASSPGLAGVIEQFF
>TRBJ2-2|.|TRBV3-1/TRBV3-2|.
TGTGCCAGCAGCCTCGGCACCGGGGAGCTGTTTTTT
CASSLGTGELFF
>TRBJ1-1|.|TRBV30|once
TGTGCCTGGAGTCCTCCGAGGGCAGGCCGGCGGAACACTGAAGCTTTCTTT
CAWSPPRAGRRNTEAFF
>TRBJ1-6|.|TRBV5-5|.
TGTGCCAGCAGCCAGGGCCCCGGGCTTAATTCACCCCTCCACTTT
CASSQGPGLNSPLHF
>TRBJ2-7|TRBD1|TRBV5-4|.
TGTGCCACCACCGTGCGGACAGGCTCCTACGAGCAGTACTTC
CATTVRTGSYEQYF
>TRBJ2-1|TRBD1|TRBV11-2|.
TGTGCCAGCAGCACCGGGACAGGGGGGATTGAGCAGTTCTTC
CASSTGTGGIEQFF
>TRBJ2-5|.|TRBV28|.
TGTGCCAGCAGTTTTGGCGGTCAAGAGACCCAGTACTTC
CASSFGGQETQYF
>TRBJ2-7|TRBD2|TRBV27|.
TGTGCCAGCAGTTTACTGGCGGGAGGTATCCCCTACGAGCAGTACTTC
CASSLLAGGIPYEQYF
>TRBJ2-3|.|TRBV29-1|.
TGCAGCGTTGATTCCGGGTTTTCAGATACGCAGTATTTT
CSVDSGFSDTQYF
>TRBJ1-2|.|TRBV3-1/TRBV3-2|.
TGTGCCAGCAGCCATTGGCGGATAAGCTATGGCTACACCTTC
CASSHWRISYGYTF
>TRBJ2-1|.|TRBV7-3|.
TGTGCCAGCAGCCCCGAAGGGCGGGACAGGCAGTTCTTC
CASSPEGRDRQFF
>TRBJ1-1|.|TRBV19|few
TGTGCCAGTAGTATGAGAACGGGTTACACTGAAGCTTTCTTT
CASSMRTGYTEAFF
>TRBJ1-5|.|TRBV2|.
TGTGCCAGCAGGCAGGGAAATGGCAATCAGCCCCAGCATTTT
CASRQGNGNQPQHF
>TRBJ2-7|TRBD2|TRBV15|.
TGTGCCACCAGCAGAGATTGGGCTAGCGGGAGATACGAGCAGTACTTC
CATSRDWASGRYEQYF
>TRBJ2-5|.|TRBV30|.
TGTGCCTGGAGCCCCCATTCTAGGGGAGGAGAGACCCAGTACTTC
CAWSPHSRGGETQYF
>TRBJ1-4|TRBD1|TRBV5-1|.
TGCGCCAGCAGCTTGGGCGGGACAGGGAATGAAAAACTGTTTTTT
CASSLGGTGNEKLFF
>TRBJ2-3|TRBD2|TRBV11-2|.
TGTGCCAGCAGCCCTACGTTTAGCGGGATTTTTACAGATACGCAGTATTTT
CASSPTFSGIFTDTQYF
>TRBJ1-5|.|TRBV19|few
TGTGCCAGTAAGCTACTTCGAGAGGACAGACACAATCAGCCCCAGCATTTT
CASKLLREDRHNQPQHF
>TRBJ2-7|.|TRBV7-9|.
TGTGCCAGCACCGTTATGTTGGGCGTCTACGAGCAGTACTTC
CASTVMLGVYEQYF
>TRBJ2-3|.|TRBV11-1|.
TGTGCCAGCAGCTTAGGCCTAGCGCCCACAGATACGCAGTATTTT
CASSLGLAPTDTQYF
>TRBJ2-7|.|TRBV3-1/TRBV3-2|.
TGTGCCAGCAGCCATGCTCTTGGACTAAGTCCCTCCGAGCAGTACTTC
CASSHALGLSPSEQYF
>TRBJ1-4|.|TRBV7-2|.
TGTGCCAGCAGCGCCCCCTCGACAGTACGCAATGAAAAACTGTTTTTT
CASSAPSTVRNEKLFF
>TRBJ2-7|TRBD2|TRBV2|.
TGTGCCAGCAGTGAACTAGCGGGGCCCTACGAGCAGTACTTC
CASSELAGPYEQYF
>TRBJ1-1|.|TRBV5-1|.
TGCGCCAGCAGCTTGTCCTTTCGGGAGGGGAAGAACACTGAAGCTTTCTTT
CASSLSFREGKNTEAFF
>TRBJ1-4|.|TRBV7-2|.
TGTGCCAGCAGCTTAGTCCAGGGGCTGGGTAATGAAAAACTGTTTTTT
CASSLVQGLGNEKLFF
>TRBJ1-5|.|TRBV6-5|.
TGTGCCAGCGGGAGGGGACAGCCCCAGCATTTT
CASGRGQPQHF
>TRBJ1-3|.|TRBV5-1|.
TGCGCCAGCAGCGCAGAGGTCGGAAACACCATATATTTT
CASSAEVGNTIYF
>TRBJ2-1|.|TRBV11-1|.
TGTGCCAGCAGCCCCGCCTCGACTAGGTACAATGAGCAGTTCTTC
CASSPASTRYNEQFF
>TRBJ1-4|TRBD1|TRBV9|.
TGTGCCAGCAGCGCTCCAGGGGGACAGGGTTCTGAAAAACTGTTTTTT
CASSAPGGQGSEKLFF
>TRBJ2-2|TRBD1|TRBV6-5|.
TGTGCCAGCAGCAGCGGACAGGCGGCGTTTTTT
CASSSGQAAFF
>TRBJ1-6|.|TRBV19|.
TGTGCCAGTATCGCTAGTGCGCGACGTAATTCACCCCTCCACTTT
CASIASARRNSPLHF
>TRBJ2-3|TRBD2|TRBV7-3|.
TGTGCCAGCAGCCCCTCTAGCGGGCGCACAGATACGCAGTATTTT
CASSPSSGRTDTQYF
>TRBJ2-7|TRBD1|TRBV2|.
TGTGCCAGCAGTCAAACCGGACAGGGTTACGAGCAGTACTTC
CASSQTGQGYEQYF
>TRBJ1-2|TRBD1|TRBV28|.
TGTGCCAGCAGTTCACCGGGACAGGGGGCCCATGGCTACACCTTC
CASSSPGQGAHGYTF